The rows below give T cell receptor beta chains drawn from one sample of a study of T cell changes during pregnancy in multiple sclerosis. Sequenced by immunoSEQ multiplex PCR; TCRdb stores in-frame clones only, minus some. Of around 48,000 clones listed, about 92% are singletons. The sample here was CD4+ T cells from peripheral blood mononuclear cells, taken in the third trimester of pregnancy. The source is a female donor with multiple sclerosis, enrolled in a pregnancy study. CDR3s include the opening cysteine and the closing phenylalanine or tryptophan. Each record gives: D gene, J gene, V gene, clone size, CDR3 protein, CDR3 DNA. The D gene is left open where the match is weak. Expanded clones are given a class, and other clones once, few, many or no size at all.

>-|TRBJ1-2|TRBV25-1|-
CASSEGWELYGYTF
TGTGCCAGCAGTGAGGGGTGGGAGCTCTATGGCTACACCTTC
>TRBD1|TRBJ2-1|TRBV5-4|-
CADEVLDRGYNEQFF
TGTGCAGATGAGGTACTGGACAGGGGCTACAATGAGCAGTTCTTC
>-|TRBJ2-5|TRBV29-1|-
CSALRQSTGETQYF
TGCAGCGCCCTTCGGCAAAGCACGGGAGAGACCCAGTACTTC
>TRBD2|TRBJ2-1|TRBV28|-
CASTGTSGSGNEQFF
TGTGCCAGCACCGGGACTAGCGGGAGTGGGAATGAGCAGTTCTTC
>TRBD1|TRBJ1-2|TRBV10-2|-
CASSPEGTGNNYGYTF
TGCGCCAGCAGTCCAGAAGGGACAGGGAATAACTATGGCTACACCTTC
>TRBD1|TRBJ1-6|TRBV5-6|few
CASSWTGGTLLASPLHF
TGTGCCAGCAGTTGGACAGGGGGCACCCTTTTAGCTTCACCCCTCCACTTT
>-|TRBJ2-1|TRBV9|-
CASSPTDKYNEQFF
TGTGCCAGCAGCCCCACGGACAAGTACAATGAGCAGTTCTTC
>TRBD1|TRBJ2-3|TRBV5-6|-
CASSPGTGGGTDTQYF
TGTGCCAGCAGTCCCGGGACAGGGGGGGGCACAGATACGCAGTATTTT
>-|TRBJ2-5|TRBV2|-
CASSGPRSETQYF
TGTGCCAGCAGTGGCCCCCGGAGTGAGACCCAGTACTTC
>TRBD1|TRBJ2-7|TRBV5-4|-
CASSYEGDRAYEQYF
TGTGCCAGCAGTTATGAAGGGGACAGGGCCTACGAGCAGTACTTC
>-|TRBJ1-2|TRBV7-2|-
CASSLFSSHGYTF
TGTGCCAGCAGCTTATTCTCGTCCCATGGCTACACCTTC
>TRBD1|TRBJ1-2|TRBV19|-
CASNAGGIDYGYTF
TGTGCCAGTAATGCAGGGGGCATCGACTATGGCTACACCTTC
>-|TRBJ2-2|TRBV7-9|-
CASSLGGSDGELFF
TGTGCCAGCAGCTTAGGGGGCTCTGACGGGGAGCTGTTTTTT
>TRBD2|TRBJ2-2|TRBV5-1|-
CASSRAGGTGELFF
TGCGCCAGCAGCAGAGCGGGAGGCACCGGGGAGCTGTTTTTT
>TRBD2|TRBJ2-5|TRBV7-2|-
CASSSGLAGVGMETQYF
TGTGCCAGCAGCTCGGGACTAGCGGGAGTAGGGATGGAGACCCAGTACTTC
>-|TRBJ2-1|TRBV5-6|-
CASSLLGEGQQFF
TGTGCCAGCAGCTTATTGGGTGAGGGCCAGCAGTTCTTC
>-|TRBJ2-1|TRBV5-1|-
CASTPAPGSAGEQFF
TGCGCCAGCACCCCTGCCCCCGGGTCGGCTGGAGAGCAGTTCTTC
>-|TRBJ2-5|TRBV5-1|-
CASSLEGIDQETQYF
TGCGCCAGCAGCTTGGAGGGGATCGACCAAGAGACCCAGTACTTC
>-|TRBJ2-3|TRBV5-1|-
CASSPDQGFGVRSTDTQYF
TGCGCCAGCAGCCCTGACCAGGGTTTTGGCGTCCGAAGCACAGATACGCAGTATTTT
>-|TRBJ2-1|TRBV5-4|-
CASSFPDSTDEQFF
TGTGCCAGCAGCTTTCCGGACAGTACCGATGAGCAGTTCTTC
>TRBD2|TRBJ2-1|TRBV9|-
CASSVVGGEEQFF
TGTGCCAGCAGCGTAGTTGGGGGGGAAGAGCAGTTCTTC
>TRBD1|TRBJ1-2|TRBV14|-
CASSLRQGAYGYTF
TGTGCCAGCAGCCTTCGACAGGGTGCCTATGGCTACACCTTC
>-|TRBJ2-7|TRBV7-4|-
CASSFVLTEIFYEQYF
TGTGCCAGCAGCTTCGTACTCACAGAGATATTCTACGAGCAGTACTTC
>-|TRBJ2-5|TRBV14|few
CASSQARRVGETQYF
TGTGCCAGCAGCCAAGCTAGGAGGGTTGGGGAGACCCAGTACTTC
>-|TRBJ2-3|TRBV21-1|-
CASSIRDRGTDTQYF
TGTGCCAGCAGCATCCGGGACAGGGGCACAGATACGCAGTATTTT
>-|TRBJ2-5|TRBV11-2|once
CASSPFMQGIGDQYF
TGTGCCAGCAGCCCTTTTATGCAGGGCATTGGTGACCAGTACTTC
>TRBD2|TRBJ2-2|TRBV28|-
CASTKSGEGRAGELFF
TGTGCCAGCACCAAAAGCGGGGAGGGGAGGGCCGGGGAGCTGTTTTTT
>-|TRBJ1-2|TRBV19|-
CASSIEYRSAGGYTF
TGTGCCAGTAGTATAGAGTACAGATCGGCAGGGGGCTACACCTTC
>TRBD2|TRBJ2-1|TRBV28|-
CASSLLGLEQFF
TGTGCCAGCAGTTTATTGGGACTAGAGCAGTTCTTC
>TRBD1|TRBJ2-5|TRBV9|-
CASSVTPRTGGQETQYF
TGTGCCAGCAGCGTCACTCCTCGGACAGGGGGTCAAGAGACCCAGTACTTC
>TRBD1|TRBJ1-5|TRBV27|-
CASSPQQTGGTQPQHF
TGTGCCAGCAGTCCGCAACAGACAGGGGGCACTCAGCCCCAGCATTTT
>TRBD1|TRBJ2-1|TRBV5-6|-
CASGGTGRNEQFF
TGTGCCAGCGGGGGGACAGGGAGGAATGAGCAGTTCTTC
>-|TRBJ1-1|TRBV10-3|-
CAISAPGNTEAFF
TGTGCCATCAGTGCCCCAGGGAACACTGAAGCTTTCTTT
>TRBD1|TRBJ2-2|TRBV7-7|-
CASSLAAGGWTGELFF
TGTGCTAGCAGCTTAGCGGCAGGGGGCTGGACCGGGGAGCTGTTTTTT
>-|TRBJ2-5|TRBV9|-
CASSVVGSSKETQYF
TGTGCCAGCAGCGTAGTGGGCAGTTCTAAAGAGACCCAGTACTTC
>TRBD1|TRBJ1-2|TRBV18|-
CASSPGTGGSYGYTF
TGTGCCAGCTCACCAGGGACAGGGGGCAGCTATGGCTACACCTTC
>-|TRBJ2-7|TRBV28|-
CASSLWGDTQQYF
TGTGCCAGCAGTTTATGGGGCGACACGCAGCAGTACTTC
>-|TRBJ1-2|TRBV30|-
CAWSATGYNYGYTF
TGTGCCTGGAGTGCGACAGGTTATAACTATGGCTACACCTTC
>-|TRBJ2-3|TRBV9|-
CASSVMGSADTQYF
TGTGCCAGCAGCGTAATGGGGAGCGCAGATACGCAGTATTTT
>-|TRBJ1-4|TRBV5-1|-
CASSLTEGRGEKLFF
TGCGCCAGCAGCCTAACTGAGGGCCGGGGTGAAAAACTGTTTTTT
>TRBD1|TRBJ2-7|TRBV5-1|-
CASSLGDRGLEQYF
TGCGCCAGCAGCTTGGGGGACAGGGGGCTAGAGCAGTACTTC
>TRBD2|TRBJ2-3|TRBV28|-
CASSPRGGDRDTQYF
TGTGCCAGCAGTCCACGGGGGGGGGATCGGGATACGCAGTATTTT
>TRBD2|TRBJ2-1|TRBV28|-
CASLSSPPSGVYNEQFF
TGTGCCAGCCTCAGTAGTCCCCCTAGCGGGGTATACAATGAGCAGTTCTTC
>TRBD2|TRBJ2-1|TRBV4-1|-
CASSQRLAGAGRDEQFF
TGCGCCAGCAGCCAAAGACTAGCGGGAGCGGGAAGGGATGAGCAGTTCTTC
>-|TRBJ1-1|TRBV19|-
CASSNQGASVAFF
TGTGCCAGTAGTAACCAGGGCGCTTCTGTAGCTTTCTTT
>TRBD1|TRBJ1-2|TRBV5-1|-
CASSLGTGFYGYTF
TGCGCCAGCAGCCTTGGGACAGGTTTTTATGGCTACACCTTC
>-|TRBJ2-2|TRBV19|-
CASKGQTSTGELFF
TGTGCCAGTAAGGGACAGACTAGCACCGGGGAGCTGTTTTTT
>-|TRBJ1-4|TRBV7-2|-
CASSLVVFEKLFF
TGTGCCAGCAGCTTAGTTGTCTTTGAAAAACTGTTTTTT
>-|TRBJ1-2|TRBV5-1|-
CASSLGEDYGYTF
TGCGCCAGCAGCTTGGGGGAGGACTATGGCTACACCTTC